The T cell receptor (beta chain) described here comes from a study of blood T cells in healthy people across ages. Looking at the study overall: Every two T cells gave about one barcoded beta molecule via template switching. Regarding the study as a whole: A roughly linear fall in TCR beta diversity per million T cells was seen with increasing age.

There are a few counts of this clonotype. Its antigen is unidentified. No fewer than 7 million PBMCs went into each sample. Germline CDR1 and CDR2: DFQATT and SNEGSKA (reference sequence). Trimming shortened V by 5 bases and J by 1 base, and 14 bases separated the two germline ends. This CDR3 has 14 residues. PCR was performed a second time for about 7 to 12 cycles using a sample-barcoded 5' primer and a J-beta primer mix. TCRdb passed the 5' RACE reads through MiXCR, listing each CDR3 protein once. Among 800,000 to 1,000,000 distinct CDR3 sequences, roughly 52% were seen once, and the ten largest hold roughly 12%.

The sample was blood. The chain combines TRBV20-1 with TRBJ1-2; the D gene is possibly TRBD1 (6 bases). The TCR sequence derives from a man aged 30 to 45 in good health. The CDR3 loop reads CSAPPGHINYGYTF. CDR3 coding DNA: TGCAGTGCTCCCCCGGGACATATTAACTATGGCTACACCTTC.